Listed below are T cell receptor beta chains from one sample, sequenced in a study of control samples from healthy donors and cancer patients. Profiling relied on immunoSEQ multiplex PCR, and the TCRdb table lists in-frame clones only, not all of them. The repertoire consists of about 160,000 clones, with about 93% occurring once and the leading ten covering about 0.64%. Sequenced sample: blood. The receptors come from a woman under 40 in good health. CDR3s include the opening cysteine and the closing phenylalanine or tryptophan. D genes are given only for firm matches.

d_gene | j_gene | v_gene | CDR3aa
- | TRBJ2-7 | TRBV6-1 | CASSEVGAEQYF
- | TRBJ1-4 | TRBV10-3 | CAISEGQGNEKLFF
- | TRBJ1-1 | TRBV5-5 | CASSLVWRVNGREDTEAFF
- | TRBJ2-4 | TRBV7-8 | CASSLALSGTGENIQYF
TRBD1 | TRBJ1-1 | TRBV5-6 | CASSSLQGRYTEAFF
TRBD2 | TRBJ2-5 | TRBV6-5 | CASSSLAGLTETQYF
TRBD1 | TRBJ2-7 | TRBV28 | CASRMNRDRGDYEQYF
- | TRBJ1-6 | TRBV25-1 | CASRERYNSPLHF
TRBD1 | TRBJ2-1 | TRBV19 | CASSIGQGAGNEQFF
TRBD1 | TRBJ2-2 | TRBV7-9 | CASSDPRGQRNTGELFF
- | TRBJ2-7 | TRBV7-9 | CASSPGRAGDEQYF
- | TRBJ1-6 | TRBV11-2 | CASSLYLRQAVYNSPLHF
- | TRBJ2-2 | TRBV28 | CASSNKVTGELFF
TRBD2 | TRBJ2-7 | TRBV7-3 | CASSLESTSAPYEQYF
- | TRBJ1-4 | TRBV29-1 | CSVSGSTNEKLFF
- | TRBJ2-7 | TRBV2 | CASSVAYEQYF
TRBD1 | TRBJ1-1 | TRBV12-3/TRBV12-4 | CASRTGGGTEAFF
- | TRBJ1-1 | TRBV10-3 | CAISESSLNTEAFF
- | TRBJ2-5 | TRBV6-2/TRBV6-3 | CASSYSKGETQYF
- | TRBJ1-4 | TRBV5-1 | CASRPGRELLLEKLFF
TRBD1 | TRBJ1-5 | TRBV12-3/TRBV12-4 | CASRGQGNQPQHF
- | TRBJ1-1 | TRBV7-6 | CASSSVGGGGNTEAFF
- | TRBJ2-7 | TRBV11-2 | CASSLAPLREQYF
TRBD1 | TRBJ2-1 | TRBV3-1/TRBV3-2 | CASSPQTGGHRNEQFF
- | TRBJ2-5 | TRBV10-1 | CASSEPETQYF
- | TRBJ2-2 | TRBV2 | CASSEWGGRVAGELFF
- | TRBJ1-1 | TRBV15 | CATSRDRGGFTEAFF
- | TRBJ2-2 | TRBV9 | CASSVVGTQNTGELFF
TRBD1 | TRBJ1-6 | TRBV9 | CASSAPGQGAAPLHF
TRBD2 | TRBJ2-7 | TRBV28 | CASTFRGLAGVHEQYF
- | TRBJ1-2 | TRBV7-2 | CASSLGSSYGYTF
- | TRBJ2-7 | TRBV30 | CAWNRDRSYEQYF
- | TRBJ2-6 | TRBV24-1 | CATSDFSPAGANVLTF
- | TRBJ1-3 | TRBV11-2 | CASSLGGGSANTIYF
TRBD2 | TRBJ2-7 | TRBV7-8 | CASSLEAGGPEQYF
TRBD2 | TRBJ2-7 | TRBV5-5 | CASSYGLAGGAAGYEQYF
- | TRBJ1-1 | TRBV11-2 | CASSLDQLGYTEAFF
TRBD1 | TRBJ1-2 | TRBV4-2 | CASSQDRQGLGYGYTF
- | TRBJ1-2 | TRBV7-8 | CASSLASGNGYTF
- | TRBJ2-5 | TRBV4-1 | CASSQSYPPGLLQETQYF
- | TRBJ1-1 | TRBV19 | CASSRGDVMSRNTEAFF
- | TRBJ2-1 | TRBV7-9 | CASVSEQFF
- | TRBJ1-4 | TRBV5-1 | CASSLGTALNEKLFF
- | TRBJ2-7 | TRBV5-1 | CASSLEGGISYEQYF
- | TRBJ2-5 | TRBV18 | CASSRQDQETQYF
TRBD1 | TRBJ2-2 | TRBV27 | CASSQGAGELFF
- | TRBJ2-7 | TRBV5-4 | CASSLHPSANSYEQYF
TRBD1 | TRBJ2-2 | TRBV11-3 | CASSSDREQTGELFF
- | TRBJ1-1 | TRBV10-3 | CAISEREGTNTEAFF
TRBD2 | TRBJ2-1 | TRBV12-5 | CASGPTSGNYNEQFF
- | TRBJ1-4 | TRBV6-5 | CASSYRAAYEKLFF
- | TRBJ2-1 | TRBV2 | CASSNRVPYNEQFF
TRBD1 | TRBJ1-2 | TRBV5-1 | CASRSGTDYGYTF
TRBD2 | TRBJ2-2 | TRBV10-1 | CASSATLASGRAGGELFF
TRBD1 | TRBJ2-2 | TRBV6-5 | CASSRGTGELFF
TRBD2 | TRBJ2-7 | TRBV30 | CAVLAGGSYEQYF
- | TRBJ2-3 | TRBV5-5 | CASSSHVRQANTDTQYF
TRBD2 | TRBJ2-1 | TRBV7-9 | CASSLSLAGGQEQFF